This entry describes one T cell receptor beta chain. The target antigen is unknown. The method was immunoSEQ multiplex PCR; TCRdb's version includes in-frame clones alone and lacks a portion of them. The table includes 75,000 to 95,000 clones, around 89% detected once. These data come from a study of OX40 agonist ivuxolimab in advanced cancers. Study conclusions and caveats: The study found among the lowest clonal expansion in partial responders at 0.1-3.0 mg/kg.

This material consisted of CD4+ or CD8+ T cells sorted from blood, taken in a trial of the OX40 agonist ivuxolimab. The clonotype was recovered from an adult with an advanced solid tumor such as melanoma, head and neck, liver or kidney cancer.

The CDR3 DNA reads TGCGCCAGCAGCCAAGGAGCGGCCGCGAGCTCCTACAATGAGCAGTTCTTC. Translating gives CASSQGAAASSYNEQFF. The genes are TRBV4-1 and TRBJ2-1, with D possibly matching TRBD2 (5 bases). V was trimmed by 1 base and J by 0 bases, leaving 13 bases between them. The CDR3 consists of 17 residues. CDR1 is MGHRA and CDR2 is YSYEKL in the germline V gene.